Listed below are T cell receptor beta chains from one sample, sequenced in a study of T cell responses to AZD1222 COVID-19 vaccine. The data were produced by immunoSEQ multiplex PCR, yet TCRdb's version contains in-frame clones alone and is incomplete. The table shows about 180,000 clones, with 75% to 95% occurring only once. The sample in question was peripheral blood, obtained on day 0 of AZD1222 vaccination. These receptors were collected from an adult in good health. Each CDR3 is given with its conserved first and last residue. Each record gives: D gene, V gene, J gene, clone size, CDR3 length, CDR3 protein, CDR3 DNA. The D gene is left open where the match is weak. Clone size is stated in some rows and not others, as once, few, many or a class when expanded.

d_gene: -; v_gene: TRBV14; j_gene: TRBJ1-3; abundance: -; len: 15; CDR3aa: CASSQLRGYGNTIYF; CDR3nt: TGTGCCAGCAGCCAGCTAAGGGGTTATGGAAACACCATATATTTT
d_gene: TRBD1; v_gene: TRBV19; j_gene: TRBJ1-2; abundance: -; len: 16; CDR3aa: CASSPGQGFTNYGYTF; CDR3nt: TGTGCCAGTAGTCCGGGACAGGGATTTACTAACTATGGCTACACCTTC
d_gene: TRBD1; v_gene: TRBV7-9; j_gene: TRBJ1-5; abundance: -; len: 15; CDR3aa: CASSPGTASNQPQHF; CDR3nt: TGTGCCAGCAGCCCAGGGACAGCTAGCAATCAGCCCCAGCATTTT
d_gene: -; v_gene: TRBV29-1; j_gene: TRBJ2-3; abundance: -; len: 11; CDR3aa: CSGGDTDTQYF; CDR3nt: TGCAGCGGTGGGGACACAGATACGCAGTATTTT
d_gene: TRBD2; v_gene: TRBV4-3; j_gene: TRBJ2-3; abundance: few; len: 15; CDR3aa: CASSQERGGPDTQYF; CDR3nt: TGCGCCAGCAGCCAAGAGCGGGGGGGCCCAGATACGCAGTATTTT
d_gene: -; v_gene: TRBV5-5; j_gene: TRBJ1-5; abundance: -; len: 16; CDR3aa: CASSTHGTNSNQPQHF; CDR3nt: TGTGCCAGCAGCACTCACGGGACAAATAGCAATCAGCCCCAGCATTTT
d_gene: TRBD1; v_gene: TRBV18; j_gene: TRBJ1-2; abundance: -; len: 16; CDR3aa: CASSPGTGGEKDGYTF; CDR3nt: TGTGCCAGCTCACCTGGGACAGGGGGCGAGAAAGATGGCTACACCTTC
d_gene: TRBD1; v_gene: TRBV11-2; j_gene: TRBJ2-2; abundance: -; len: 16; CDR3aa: CASSFRDRGWTGELFF; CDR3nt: TGTGCCAGCAGCTTCCGGGACAGGGGCTGGACCGGGGAGCTGTTTTTT
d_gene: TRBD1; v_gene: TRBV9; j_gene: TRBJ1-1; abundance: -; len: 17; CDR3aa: CASSAGPLTGANTEAFF; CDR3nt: TGTGCCAGCAGCGCCGGACCACTTACAGGGGCGAACACTGAAGCTTTCTTT
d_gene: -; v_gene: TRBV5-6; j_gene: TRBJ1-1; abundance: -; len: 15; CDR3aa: CASSPMGGMNTEAFF; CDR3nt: TGTGCCAGCAGCCCCATGGGTGGGATGAACACTGAAGCTTTCTTT
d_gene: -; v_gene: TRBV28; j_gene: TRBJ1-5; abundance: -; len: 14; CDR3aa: CASSQQVTNSAQHF; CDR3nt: TGTGCCAGCAGTCAACAGGTTACAAATTCGGCCCAGCATTTT
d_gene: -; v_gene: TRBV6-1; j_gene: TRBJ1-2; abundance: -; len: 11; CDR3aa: CASSDLGGYTF; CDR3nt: TGTGCCAGCAGTGATCTGGGCGGCTACACCTTC
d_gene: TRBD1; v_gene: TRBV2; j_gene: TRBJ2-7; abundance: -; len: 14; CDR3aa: CASRYGTGHYEQYF; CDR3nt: TGTGCCAGCAGGTACGGGACAGGGCACTACGAGCAGTACTTC
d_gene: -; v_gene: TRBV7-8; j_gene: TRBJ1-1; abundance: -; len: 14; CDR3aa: CASSLYGGDTEAFF; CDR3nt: TGTGCCAGCAGCTTATATGGAGGGGACACTGAAGCTTTCTTT
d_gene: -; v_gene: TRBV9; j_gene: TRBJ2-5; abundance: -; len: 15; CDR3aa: CASSVRGADPETQYF; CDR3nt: TGTGCCAGCAGCGTAAGGGGGGCCGATCCAGAGACCCAGTACTTC
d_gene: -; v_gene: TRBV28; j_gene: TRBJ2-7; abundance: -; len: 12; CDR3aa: CASSFWGGEQYF; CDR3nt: TGTGCCAGCAGTTTTTGGGGTGGCGAGCAGTACTTC
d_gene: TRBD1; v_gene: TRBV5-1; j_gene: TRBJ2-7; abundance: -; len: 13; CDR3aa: CASSWGDRDEQYF; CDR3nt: TGCGCCAGCAGCTGGGGGGACAGGGACGAGCAGTACTTC
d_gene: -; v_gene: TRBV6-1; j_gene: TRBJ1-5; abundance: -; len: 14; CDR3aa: CASSEGWGGEPQHF; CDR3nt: TGTGCCAGCAGTGAAGGGTGGGGGGGTGAGCCCCAGCATTTT
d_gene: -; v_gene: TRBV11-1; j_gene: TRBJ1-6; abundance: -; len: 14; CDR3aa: CASSPRRGNSPLHF; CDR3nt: TGTGCCAGCAGCCCCCGCAGGGGTAATTCACCCCTCCACTTT
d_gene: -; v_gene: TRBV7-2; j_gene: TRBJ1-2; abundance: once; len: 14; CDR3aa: CASSLNSANYGYTF; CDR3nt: TGTGCCAGCAGCTTAAACAGCGCTAACTATGGCTACACCTTC
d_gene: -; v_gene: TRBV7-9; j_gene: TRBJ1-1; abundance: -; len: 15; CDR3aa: CASSFRSQDSTEAFF; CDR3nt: TGTGCCAGCAGCTTTAGGTCCCAGGATTCGACTGAAGCTTTCTTT
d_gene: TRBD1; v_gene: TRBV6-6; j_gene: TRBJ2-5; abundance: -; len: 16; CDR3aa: CASSFYTTGAGETQYF; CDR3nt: TGTGCCAGCAGTTTTTATACGACAGGGGCCGGCGAGACCCAGTACTTC
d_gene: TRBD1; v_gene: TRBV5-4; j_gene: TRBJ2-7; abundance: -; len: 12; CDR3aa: CASSAGVQGVAF; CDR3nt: TGTGCCAGCAGCGCGGGTGTACAGGGGGTGGCTTTC
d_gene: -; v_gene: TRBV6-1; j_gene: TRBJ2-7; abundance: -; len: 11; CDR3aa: CASSEFYEQYF; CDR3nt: TGTGCCAGCAGTGAGTTCTACGAGCAGTACTTC
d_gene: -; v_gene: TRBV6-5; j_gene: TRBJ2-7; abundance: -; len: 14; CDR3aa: CASSYEYREDEQYF; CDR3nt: TGTGCCAGCAGTTATGAGTACAGGGAAGACGAGCAGTACTTC
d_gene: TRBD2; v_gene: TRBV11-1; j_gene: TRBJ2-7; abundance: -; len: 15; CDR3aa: CASSLPGTRSAEQYF; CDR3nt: TGTGCCAGCAGCTTACCCGGGACTAGGTCTGCCGAGCAGTACTTC